A selection of T cell receptor beta chains follows, all from one sample in a study of shared clonotypes between healthy human individuals. The protocol was immunoSEQ multiplex PCR, while the TCRdb copy is restricted to in-frame clones and leaves out a portion. Of around 940,000 clones listed, around three quarters are singletons. The sample comprised memory CD4+ T cells sorted from blood. The receptors come from a man aged 18-30 years in good health. The CDR3 runs from the conserved cysteine through the conserved F or W. D genes are given only for firm matches. Not all rows give a size; the values are once, few, many and, for expanded clones, a class.

v_call	j_call	d_call	clone_size	cdr3_nt	cdr3_aa
TRBV19	TRBJ1-3	TRBD1	NA	TGTGCCAGTAGTCTGGGACAGGGGGCGTCTGGAAACACCATATATTTT	CASSLGQGASGNTIYF
TRBV7-9	TRBJ1-2	NA	NA	TGTGCCAGCAGCTTAGTATGGGTAGGACAGCCTCTCTCCTATGGCTACACCTTC	CASSLVWVGQPLSYGYTF
TRBV13	TRBJ2-4	TRBD2	NA	TGTGCCAGCTCAAACAGCGGGGTCGAGCCTAGACTAGCCAAAAACATTCAGTACTTC	CASSNSGVEPRLAKNIQYF
TRBV7-2	TRBJ1-5	NA	NA	TGTGCCAGCAGCTTAGTAGCAGGACAGCCCCAGCATTTT	CASSLVAGQPQHF
TRBV5-1	TRBJ2-1	NA	once	TGCGCCAGCAGCTTGGCCAAGGGCAGCTCCTACAATGAGCAGTTCTTC	CASSLAKGSSYNEQFF
TRBV15	TRBJ2-7	NA	few	TGTGCCACCAGCAGAGACAGGGATCACGAGCAGTACTTC	CATSRDRDHEQYF
TRBV7-2	TRBJ2-4	NA	once	TGTGCCAGCAGCTTAGGGCGGCTCAAAAACATTCAGTACTTC	CASSLGRLKNIQYF
TRBV6-6	TRBJ2-3	NA	NA	TGTGCCGTCCGGACCGGCACAGATACGCAGTATTTT	CAVRTGTDTQYF
TRBV5-6	TRBJ1-5	NA	NA	TGTGCCAGCAGCTTGGGGGACGGTGTTTTTCCCCAGCATTTT	CASSLGDGVFPQHF
TRBV5-5	TRBJ2-1	TRBD2	many	TGTGCCAGCAGCGGAATAGCGGGGTACAATGAGCAGTTCTTC	CASSGIAGYNEQFF
TRBV10-2	TRBJ1-3	NA	NA	TGCGCCAGCGGGGTAACGAGCTCTGGAAACACCATATATTTT	CASGVTSSGNTIYF
TRBV28	TRBJ1-1	TRBD1	NA	TGTGCCAGCAGTCCACATCTCGGACAGGGCGGCACTGAAGCTTTCTTT	CASSPHLGQGGTEAFF
TRBV28	TRBJ1-6	TRBD1	NA	TGTGCCAGCAGCCCCGGGACAGGGGGCCCCAATTCACCCCTCCACTTT	CASSPGTGGPNSPLHF
TRBV6-5	TRBJ2-5	TRBD1	NA	TGTGCCAGCAGTAGGGGGCCCCAAGAGACCCAGTACTTC	CASSRGPQETQYF
TRBV18	TRBJ1-4	NA	NA	TGTGCCAGCTCACCACAGGGGGCTAATGAAAAACTGTTTTTT	CASSPQGANEKLFF
TRBV30	TRBJ2-2	NA	NA	TGTGCCTGGAGGGTCCCACCGGGGGGGGAGCTGTTTTTT	CAWRVPPGGELFF
TRBV5-1	TRBJ2-2	NA	NA	TGCGCCAGCAGGAGGGGACAATCCACCGGGGAGCTGTTTTTT	CASRRGQSTGELFF
TRBV29-1	TRBJ1-2	NA	NA	TGCAGCGTTGCGACAGCCTCCTATGGCTACACCTTC	CSVATASYGYTF
TRBV10-3	TRBJ2-7	TRBD1	NA	TGTGCCATCAGGGGGACAGGCTACGAGCAGTACTTC	CAIRGTGYEQYF
TRBV28	TRBJ1-2	NA	NA	TGTGCCAGCACCCTGTCCGGGACTAACTATGGCTACACCTTC	CASTLSGTNYGYTF
TRBV29-1	TRBJ2-3	TRBD1	NA	TGCAGCGTGTCGACAGGGTCTATCACAGATACGCAGTATTTT	CSVSTGSITDTQYF
TRBV5-1	TRBJ2-2	TRBD1	NA	TGCGCCAGCACCCGAGACAGGGGGAACACCGGGGAGCTGTTTTTT	CASTRDRGNTGELFF
TRBV25-1	TRBJ1-4	NA	NA	TGTGCCAGCGGCGAGGGGGGGGTCAATGAAAAACTGTTTTTT	CASGEGGVNEKLFF
TRBV21-1	TRBJ1-2	NA	once	TGTGCCAGCAGCAAAGTACCGACAGGCTTTAGGTATGGCTACACCTTC	CASSKVPTGFRYGYTF
TRBV27	TRBJ1-2	NA	NA	TGTGCCAGCAGTTTTGGGAACAATCCCCTGAGAGGCTACACCTTC	CASSFGNNPLRGYTF
TRBV2	TRBJ1-2	NA	many	TGTGCCAGCAGCAAGGGACCGTCTCCCTATGGCTACACCTTC	CASSKGPSPYGYTF
TRBV10-3	TRBJ2-1	NA	NA	TGTGCCATCAGTGACGGGACAACTAATGAGCAGTTCTTC	CAISDGTTNEQFF
TRBV5-5	TRBJ1-5	NA	NA	TGTGCCAGCAGCCTCACCGGGGATCAGCCCCAGCATTTT	CASSLTGDQPQHF
TRBV30	TRBJ2-7	NA	NA	TGTGCCTGGAGTTGGGCAGGGAACGAGCAGTACTTC	CAWSWAGNEQYF
TRBV9	TRBJ1-5	NA	once	TGTGCCAGCAGCGTAGACCAAAATCAGCCCCAGCATTTT	CASSVDQNQPQHF
TRBV11-3	TRBJ2-2	NA	NA	TGTGCCAGCAGCTTAATGGTTAGGGGCGACACCGGGGAGCTGTTTTTT	CASSLMVRGDTGELFF
TRBV21-1	TRBJ1-5	NA	NA	TGTGCCAGCAGCGCCCGGGACAGGGGCAATCAGCCCCAGCATTTT	CASSARDRGNQPQHF
TRBV28	TRBJ2-1	TRBD2	once	TGTGCCAGCATGAAGACTAGCGGGGTCAATGAGCAGTTCTTC	CASMKTSGVNEQFF
TRBV4-2	TRBJ1-3	NA	NA	TGTGCCAGCAGCCAAGGGGGATTAGGTGGGAACACCATATATTTT	CASSQGGLGGNTIYF
TRBV7-8	TRBJ2-1	TRBD2	NA	TGTGCCAGCAGCCCAAGCACTAGCGGGATCTACAATGAGCAGTTCTTC	CASSPSTSGIYNEQFF
TRBV5-1	TRBJ2-7	TRBD1	once	TGCGCCAGCAGCTTGAACAGGGGGAACGAGCAGTACTTC	CASSLNRGNEQYF
TRBV21-1	TRBJ1-2	NA	NA	TGTGCCAGCAGTCCCCACGTACTAGTAGAGAGGATCTATGGCTACACCTTC	CASSPHVLVERIYGYTF
TRBV5-4	TRBJ1-6	NA	few	TGTGCCAGCAGCTTGGTCCCACAGGATGGGGATTTGAGCCTCCACTTT	CASSLVPQDGDLSLHF
TRBV6-6	TRBJ1-3	NA	NA	TGTGCCAGCACTCACCCGACTTACTCTGGAAACACCATATATTTT	CASTHPTYSGNTIYF
TRBV30	TRBJ2-3	NA	NA	TGTGCCTGGAGTGACTGGGGCGATACGCAGTATTTT	CAWSDWGDTQYF
TRBV5-1	TRBJ2-3	NA	NA	TGCGCCAGCAGCTTGGAAGGGAAAGATACAGATACGCAGTATTTT	CASSLEGKDTDTQYF
TRBV20-1	TRBJ2-5	NA	NA	TGCAGTGCTAGAGATACGGTTCAGTACTTC	CSARDTVQYF
TRBV5-1	TRBJ2-7	NA	NA	TGCGCCAGCAGCTTGGGGCCGCCAGTCACCTACGAGCAGTACTTC	CASSLGPPVTYEQYF
TRBV4-1	TRBJ2-7	NA	once	TGCGCCAGCAGCCAAGGGACAGTACCCTCCTACGAGCAGTACTTC	CASSQGTVPSYEQYF
TRBV5-4	TRBJ1-1	NA	NA	TGTGCCAGCAGCTTGGTCTTCGGGGGGCGTGAAACTGAAGCTTTCTTT	CASSLVFGGRETEAFF
TRBV27	TRBJ1-5	TRBD1	NA	TGTGCCAGCAGGAAAACAGGGGGTGGCGATCAGCCCCAGCATTTT	CASRKTGGGDQPQHF
TRBV25-1	TRBJ2-2	TRBD2	NA	TGTGCCAGCGGACTAGGTGGCGGGGAGCTGTTTTTT	CASGLGGGELFF
TRBV9	TRBJ1-1	NA	NA	TGTGCCAGCAGCCCCCACACGGAAGGTAGTGAAGCTTTCTTT	CASSPHTEGSEAFF
TRBV11-2	TRBJ2-5	NA	once	TGTGCCAGCAGCTGGTCCCGACAGATCCAAGAGACCCAGTACTTC	CASSWSRQIQETQYF
TRBV6-4	TRBJ1-5	NA	once	TGTGCCCGATTGGGGGGGTGCAATCAGCCCCAGCATTTT	CARLGGCNQPQHF
TRBV15	TRBJ2-1	NA	once	TGTGCCACCAGCAGGACGACCCTGGGCTACAATGAGCAGTTCTTC	CATSRTTLGYNEQFF
TRBV28	TRBJ1-2	NA	few	TGTGCCAGCAACCCCCCCGCCGGGGCCGGCCAATATGGCTACACCTTC	CASNPPAGAGQYGYTF
TRBV5-6	TRBJ2-4	TRBD2	NA	TGTGCCAGCAGCTTGACTAGCGGGACCCTAGCCAAAAACATTCAGTACTTC	CASSLTSGTLAKNIQYF
TRBV6-6	TRBJ2-5	NA	NA	TGTGCCAGCAGTTTCCTATCCAGGCTAAGCCAAGAGACCCAGTACTTC	CASSFLSRLSQETQYF